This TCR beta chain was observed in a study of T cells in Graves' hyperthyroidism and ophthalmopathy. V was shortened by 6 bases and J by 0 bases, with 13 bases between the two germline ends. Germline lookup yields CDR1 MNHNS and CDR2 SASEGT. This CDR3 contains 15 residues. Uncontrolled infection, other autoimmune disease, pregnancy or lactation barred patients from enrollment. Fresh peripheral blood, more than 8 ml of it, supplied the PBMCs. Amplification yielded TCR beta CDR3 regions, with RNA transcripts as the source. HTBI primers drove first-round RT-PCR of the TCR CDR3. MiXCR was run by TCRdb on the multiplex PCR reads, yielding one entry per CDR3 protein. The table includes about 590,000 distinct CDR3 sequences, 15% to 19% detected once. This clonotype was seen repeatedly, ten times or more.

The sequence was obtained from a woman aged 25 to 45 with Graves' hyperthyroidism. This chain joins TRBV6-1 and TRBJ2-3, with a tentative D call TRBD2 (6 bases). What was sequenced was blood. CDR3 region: CASSSGLSSTDTQYF. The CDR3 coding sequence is TGTGCCAGCAGCTCAGGACTATCTAGCACAGATACGCAGTATTTT.